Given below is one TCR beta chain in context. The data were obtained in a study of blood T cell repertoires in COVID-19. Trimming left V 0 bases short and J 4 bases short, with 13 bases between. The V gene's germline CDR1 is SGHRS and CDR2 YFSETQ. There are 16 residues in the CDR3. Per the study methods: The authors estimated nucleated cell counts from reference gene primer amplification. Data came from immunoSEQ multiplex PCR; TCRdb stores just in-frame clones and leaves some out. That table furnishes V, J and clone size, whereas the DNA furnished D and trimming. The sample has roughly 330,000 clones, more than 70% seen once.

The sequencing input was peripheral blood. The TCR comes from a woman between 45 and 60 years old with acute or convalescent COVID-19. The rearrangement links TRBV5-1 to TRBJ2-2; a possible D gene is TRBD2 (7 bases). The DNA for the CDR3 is TGCGCCAGCAGCTTGGAGGGGGGGCACAGCACCGGGGAGCTGTTTTTT. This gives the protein CASSLEGGHSTGELFF.